These 15 T cell receptor beta chains share one sample of origin, sequenced in a study of blood T cell repertoires in COVID-19. Assay: immunoSEQ multiplex PCR; the TCRdb copy retains only in-frame clones and omits some. There are 250,000 to 300,000 clones in the sample; 80% to 90% occur only once, and approximately 3.3% lies in the top ten. The material sequenced was peripheral blood. Receptors were obtained from a woman aged 40 to 49 with acute or convalescent COVID-19.

V and J are TRBV9 and TRBJ2-4, with D possibly being TRBD1 (7 bases). V lost 4 bases to trimming and J lost 6 bases, with 29 bases between them. The length of the CDR3 is 19 residues. Germline CDR1 and CDR2: SGDLS and YYNGEE. CDR3 DNA: TGTGCCAGCAGCCCCCGCTTACGACAGGGAAGGGGAGGTTTAAACATTCAGTACTTC. Translation: CASSPRLRQGRGGLNIQYF.

The chain employs TRBV27 and TRBJ1-5; 7 nucleotides align to TRBD1. Looked up from germline, CDR1 is MNHEY and CDR2 is SMNVEV (reference sequence). The CDR3 covers 14 residues. The ends lost 5 bases at V and 3 bases at J; junction bases unmatched: 4. CDR3 nucleotides: TGTGCCAGCAGTCACGGACAGGTCAATCAGCCCCAGCATTTT. This encodes CASSHGQVNQPQHF.

The chain uses TRBV18 and TRBJ1-2, with 8 bases aligning to TRBD1. The germline CDR1 and CDR2 sequences are KGHSH and LQKENI. Trimming removed 1 base from V and 6 bases from J; junction bases left unmatched: 1. This CDR3 has 13 amino acids. The CDR3 reads CASSPQQGDGYTF. The CDR3 DNA reads as TGTGCCAGCTCACCACAACAGGGGGATGGCTACACCTTC.

The CDR3 DNA reads TGCGCCAGCAGTACGGGGCAGGGGGAGACTGAAGCTTTCTTT. This encodes CASSTGQGETEAFF. This chain links TRBV10-1 with TRBJ1-1, with 7 bases matching TRBD1. CDR3 length: 14 amino acids. V shed 5 bases, J shed 5 bases, and the junction held 8 bases outside the gene matches. Germline-derived CDR1 and CDR2 are WNHNN and SYGVQD (reference sequence).

This chain links TRBV5-1 with TRBJ2-6; D not certain. Per the germline V gene, CDR1 is SGHRS and CDR2 is YFSETQ. This CDR3 comprises 13 residues. V shed 0 bases and J shed 6 bases, with 4 bases lying between them. CDR3 nucleotides: TGCGCCAGCAGCTTGGGACAGGCCAACGTCCTGACTTTC. This encodes CASSLGQANVLTF. Supplemented by reference TRBV5-1 and TRBJ2-6, the full variable domain reads KAGVTQTPRYLIKTRGQQVTLSCSPISGHRSVSWYQQTPGQGLQFLFEYFSETQRNKGNFPGRFSGRQFSNSRSEMNVSTLELGDSALYLCASSLGQANVLTFGAGSRLTVL.

This sequence joins TRBV18 and TRBJ2-1; possibly TRBD1 for D (6 bases). The CDR3 totals 15 residues. The V and J ends lost 3 bases and 7 bases respectively, with 16 bases between them. Germline-derived CDR1 and CDR2 are KGHSH and LQKENI. The CDR3: CASSPEDSLLNEQFF. Written as DNA, the CDR3 is TGTGCCAGCTCACCTGAGGACAGCCTTCTGAATGAGCAGTTCTTC.

The chain employs TRBV7-9 and TRBJ2-7, with TRBD1 matching over 10 bases. The CDR3 consists of 15 residues. J was trimmed by 5 bases and V by 4 bases; bases with no gene match: 8. The germline V gene encodes CDR1 SEHNR and CDR2 FQNEAQ (reference sequence). For the CDR3, the DNA is TGTGCCAGCAGCTATGGACAGGGGGAGTACGACGAGCAGTACGTC. This sequence encodes CASSYGQGEYDEQYV.

This chain links TRBV5-1 with TRBJ1-2, with a weak D call TRBD1 (5 bases). V gave up 0 bases and J gave up 5 bases, with 11 bases separating them. This CDR3 has 14 amino acids. CDR1 and CDR2 (germline): SGHRS, YFSETQ. CDR3 region: CASSLDEGLYGYTF. CDR3 nucleotide sequence: TGCGCCAGCAGCTTGGATGAGGGACTATATGGCTACACCTTC.

The V and J genes are TRBV12-2 and TRBJ1-4; TRBD1, the D gene given by the table, was not confirmed from the DNA. TRBV12-2 is a recognized pseudogene. This CDR3 spans 15 amino acids. Written as DNA, the CDR3 is TGTGCAAGTCCAGATGAACAGGGTCGTAATGAAAAACTGTTTTTT. It encodes CASPDEQGRNEKLFF.

V and J are TRBV29-1 and TRBJ2-1; 9 bases are a match to TRBD1. The V gene's germline CDR1 is SQVTM and CDR2 ANQGSEA. This CDR3 has 14 residues. The J segment lost 3 bases and the V segment lost 7 bases, leaving 7 bases of the junction unmatched. CDR3 sequence: CSALGQGFYNEQFF. The CDR3 DNA reads as TGCAGCGCCCTGGGACAGGGTTTCTACAATGAGCAGTTCTTC.

This clone was picked up a small number of times. This chain joins TRBV19 and TRBJ1-2, with D tentatively TRBD1 (5 bases). V was clipped by 2 bases and J by 0 bases, with 10 bases between them. Germline assignment: CDR1 LNHDA and CDR2 SQIVND (reference sequence). The CDR3 contains 15 residues. CDR3 coding DNA: TGTGCCAGTAGTATACTGGGCAGGGCTAACTATGGCTACACCTTC. Its translation: CASSILGRANYGYTF. The full variable domain, rest sourced from reference TRBV19 and TRBJ1-2, is DGGITQSPKYLFRKEGQNVTLSCEQNLNHDAMYWYRQDPGQGLRLIYYSQIVNDFQKGDIAEGYSVSREKKESFPLTVTSAQKNPTAFYLCASSILGRANYGYTFGSGTRLTVV.

This clone is a singleton in its sample. V usage is TRBV5-1 and J usage is TRBJ1-5, with 7 bases matching TRBD1. The CDR3 contains 14 residues. V shed 4 bases, J shed 4 bases, and the junction held 5 bases outside the gene matches. The germline V gene encodes CDR1 SGHRS and CDR2 YFSETQ. This CDR3 reads CASSPGTANQPQHF. The CDR3 DNA is TGCGCCAGCAGCCCTGGGACAGCTAATCAGCCCCAGCATTTT.

In regard to this clone: Other DNA sequences of this sample code for an identical CDR3. The V gene is TRBV18, the J gene TRBJ1-5; TRBD1 is a possible D gene (6 bases). Germline V CDR1 and CDR2: KGHSH, LQKENI. Between the trimmed V and J ends, which lost 3 bases and 3 bases, there was a span of 9 bases. The CDR3 is 14 amino acids. CDR3 nucleotide sequence: TGTGCCAGCTCACCGGACAGAAACAATCAGCCCCAGCATTTT. This gives the protein CASSPDRNNQPQHF.

The chain employs TRBV2 and TRBJ2-1; no reliable D call. The CDR3 has 11 residues. V was trimmed by 8 bases and J by 5 bases, leaving 7 bases between them. CDR1 and CDR2 from the germline V gene are SNHLY and FYNNEI. The DNA for the CDR3 is TGTGCCAGCGGGCCAGACAATGAGCAGTTCTTC. Protein product: CASGPDNEQFF. Together with reference TRBV2 and TRBJ2-1, the CDR3 gives the full variable domain: EPEVTQTPSHQVTQMGQEVILRCVPISNHLYFYWYRQILGQKVEFLVSFYNNEISEKSEIFDDQFSVERPDGSNFTLKIRSTKLEDSAMYFCASGPDNEQFFGPGTRLTVL.

The chain has TRBV27 and TRBJ1-3; tentative D call: TRBD1 (6 bases). CDR1 and CDR2 (germline): MNHEY, SMNVEV (reference sequence). The V and J ends lost 6 bases and 4 bases respectively, with 19 bases between them. The CDR3 extends over 16 amino acids. CDR3 nucleotide sequence: TGTGCCAGCAGCCGAGGGGGGGAGGCGTCGGGAAACACCATATATTTT. Translation gives CASSRGGEASGNTIYF.